This record looks at one T cell receptor beta chain sequence and its context. This table comes from immunoSEQ multiplex PCR, and its TCRdb copy is limited to in-frame clones, with some not included. The table records some 210,000 clones, around nine tenths of them present only once. These data are taken from a study of blood T cell repertoires in COVID-19. About the study: The United States, Italy and Spain provided the acute and convalescent COVID-19 samples.

Germline lookup yields CDR1 LNHNV and CDR2 YYDKDF (reference sequence). The V and J ends lost 3 bases and 4 bases, in that order; junction bases with no gene match: 3. The CDR3 has 14 amino acids. The material sequenced was peripheral blood. The chain uses TRBV15 and TRBJ1-5; 7 positions match TRBD1. The receptor was derived from a woman aged 40 to 50 with acute or convalescent COVID-19. The CDR3 reads CATSSLRGNQPQHF. The DNA for the CDR3 is TGTGCCACCAGCAGCCTCAGGGGGAATCAGCCCCAGCATTTT.